The entry that follows covers one T cell receptor (beta chain) sequence. Its antigen remains unknown. An Oncomine TCR Beta short-read assay was used to sequence the DNA from cultured CD4+ T cells. TCRdb called the PCR reads again in MiXCR, with one record for every CDR3 protein. The data show 10,000 to 15,000 distinct CDR3 sequences, with about 36% seen just once and approximately 20% held by the top ten. These data originate in a study of vaccination and CD4 T cells after COVID-19. The overall study: Control cultures were given a CEFX pool, an HIV-1 Nef pool, or no peptide.

Treatment described: roughly 10-day PBMC culture with coronavirus spike peptide pools or control peptides (ViraFEST assay). Overall study results and limits: Convalescent patient numbers were relatively low, with no early post-infection timepoints.

Trimming took 2 bases from V and 2 from J, leaving 10 bases between them. The CDR3 sequence is 14 residues long. The sequence came from a human donor with COVID-19. Sample: cultured CD4+ T cells from blood. The chain uses TRBV12-3 or TRBV12-4 and TRBJ2-7, with D maybe TRBD1 (5 bases). The CDR3 nucleotides are TGTGCCAGCAGTTTAAGGGGTTTCGCCTACGAGCAGTACTTC. Its protein product is CASSLRGFAYEQYF.